This TCR beta chain was captured by sequencing in a study of T cell changes during pregnancy in multiple sclerosis. This CDR3 region has 17 residues. Trimming removed 4 bases at V and 8 bases at J, with 24 bases between. The V gene's germline CDR1 is SGHRS and CDR2 YFSETQ. The protocol was immunoSEQ multiplex PCR, while the TCRdb copy is restricted to in-frame clones and leaves out a portion. This table has approximately 40,000 clones, about 88% appearing once. The V call is TRBV5-1, the J call TRBJ1-4; TRBD1 is a possible D gene (6 bases). This TCR was recovered from a female donor with multiple sclerosis, enrolled in a pregnancy study. Source: CD4+ T cells from peripheral blood mononuclear cells, taken in the first trimester of pregnancy. The CDR3 DNA follows: TGCGCCAGCAGCCTAAGGGGGGGGCTCGTAGACCCGGAAAAACTGTTTTTT. Translating it yields CASSLRGGLVDPEKLFF.